This record covers a single TCR beta chain. This table comes from immunoSEQ multiplex PCR, and its TCRdb copy is limited to in-frame clones, with some not included. The sample has about 150,000 clones, approximately 85% seen once. This sample was taken from a study of blood T cell repertoires in COVID-19. Whole-study context: T cells, B-cell-depleted T cells, or PBMCs provided the cDNA or gDNA that served as material.

Germline V CDR1 and CDR2: MGHDK, SYGVNS. Trimming shortened V by 3 bases and J by 6 bases, and 9 bases separated the two germline ends. The CDR3 is 13 residues long. The chain employs TRBV25-1 and TRBJ2-1; tentative D call: TRBD2 (5 bases). This sequence was found in an older woman with COVID-19, enrolled during active disease. Input material: peripheral blood. CDR3 residues: CASSEALANEQFF. DNA for the CDR3: TGTGCCAGCAGTGAGGCTCTAGCCAATGAGCAGTTCTTC.